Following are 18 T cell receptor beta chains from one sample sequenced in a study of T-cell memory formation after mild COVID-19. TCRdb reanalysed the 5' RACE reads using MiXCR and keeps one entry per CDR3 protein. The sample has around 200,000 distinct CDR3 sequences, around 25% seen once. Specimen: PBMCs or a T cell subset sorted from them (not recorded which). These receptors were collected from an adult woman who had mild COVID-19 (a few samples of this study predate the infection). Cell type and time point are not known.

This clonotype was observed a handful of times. DNA of the CDR3: TGTGCCAGTAGTAACAGGGGGCTGGGTCGGACTGAAGCTTTCTTT. Translated: CASSNRGLGRTEAFF. J is TRBJ1-1 and V is TRBV19; 9 bases match TRBD1. V lost 4 bases and J lost 5; bases outside the gene matches: 8. CDR1 and CDR2 (germline): LNHDA, SQIVND (reference sequence). This CDR3 has 15 residues.

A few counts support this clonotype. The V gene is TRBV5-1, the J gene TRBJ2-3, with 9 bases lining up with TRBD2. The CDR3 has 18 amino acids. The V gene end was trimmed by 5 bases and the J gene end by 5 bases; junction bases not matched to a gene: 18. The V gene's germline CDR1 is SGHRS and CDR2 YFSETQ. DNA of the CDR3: TGCGCCAGCAGTCTCGGACTAGCGCGAGGGGGGTTTATAGATACGCAGTATTTT. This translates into CASSLGLARGGFIDTQYF.

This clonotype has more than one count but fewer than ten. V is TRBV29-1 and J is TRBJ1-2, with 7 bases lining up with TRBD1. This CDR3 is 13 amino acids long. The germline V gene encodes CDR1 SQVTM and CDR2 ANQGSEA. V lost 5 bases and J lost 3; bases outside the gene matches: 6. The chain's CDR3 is CSVLGQEDYGYTF. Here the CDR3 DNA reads TGCAGCGTTTTAGGACAGGAGGACTATGGCTACACCTTC.

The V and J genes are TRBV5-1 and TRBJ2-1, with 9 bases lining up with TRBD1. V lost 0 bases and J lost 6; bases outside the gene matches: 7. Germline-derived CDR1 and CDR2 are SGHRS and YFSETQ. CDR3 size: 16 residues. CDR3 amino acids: CASSLAQGARTNEQFF. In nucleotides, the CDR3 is TGCGCCAGCAGCTTGGCACAGGGGGCGAGAACCAATGAGCAGTTCTTC.

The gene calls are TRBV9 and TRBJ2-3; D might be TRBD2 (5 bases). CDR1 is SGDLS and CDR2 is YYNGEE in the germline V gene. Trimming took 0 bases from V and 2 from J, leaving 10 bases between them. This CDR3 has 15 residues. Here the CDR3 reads CASSVGGSATDTQYF. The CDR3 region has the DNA TGTGCCAGCAGCGTAGGAGGTAGCGCCACAGATACGCAGTATTTT.

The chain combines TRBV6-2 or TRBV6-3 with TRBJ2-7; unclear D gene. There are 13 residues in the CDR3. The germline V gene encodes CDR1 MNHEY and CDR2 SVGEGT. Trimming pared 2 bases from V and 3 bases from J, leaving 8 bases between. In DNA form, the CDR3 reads TGTGCCAGCAGTTACGGGCAAAACTACGAGCAGTACTTC. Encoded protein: CASSYGQNYEQYF.

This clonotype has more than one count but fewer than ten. CDR3: CASRKAGGIYEQYF. The DNA of the CDR3 is TGTGCCAGCAGGAAAGCGGGAGGGATTTACGAGCAGTACTTC. The V gene is TRBV6-5, the J gene TRBJ2-7; TRBD2 agrees at 10 bases. The CDR3 contains 14 residues. Germline CDR1 and CDR2: MNHEY and SVGAGI. Trimming at V came to 6 bases and at J to 4 bases, leaving 6 bases not matched to a gene.

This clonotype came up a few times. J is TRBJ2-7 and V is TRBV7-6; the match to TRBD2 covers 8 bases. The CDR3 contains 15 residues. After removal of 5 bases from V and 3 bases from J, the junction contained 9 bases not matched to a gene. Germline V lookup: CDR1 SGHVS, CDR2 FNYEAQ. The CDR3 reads CASSVGTSVFYEQYF. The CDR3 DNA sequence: TGTGCCAGCAGCGTCGGGACTAGTGTTTTCTACGAGCAGTACTTC. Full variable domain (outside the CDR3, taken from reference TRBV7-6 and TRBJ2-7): GAGVSQSPRYKVTKRGQDVALRCDPISGHVSLYWYRQALGQGPEFLTYFNYEAQQDKSGLPNDRFSAERPEGSISTLTIQRTEQRDSAMYRCASSVGTSVFYEQYFGPGTRLTVT.

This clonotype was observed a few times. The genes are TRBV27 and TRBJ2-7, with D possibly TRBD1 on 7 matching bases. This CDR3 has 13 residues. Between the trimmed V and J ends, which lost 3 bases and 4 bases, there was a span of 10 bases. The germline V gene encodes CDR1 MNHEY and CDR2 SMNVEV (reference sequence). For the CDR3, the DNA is TGTGCCAGCAGTTTCGCGGGACAGTACGAGCAGTACTTC. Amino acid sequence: CASSFAGQYEQYF.

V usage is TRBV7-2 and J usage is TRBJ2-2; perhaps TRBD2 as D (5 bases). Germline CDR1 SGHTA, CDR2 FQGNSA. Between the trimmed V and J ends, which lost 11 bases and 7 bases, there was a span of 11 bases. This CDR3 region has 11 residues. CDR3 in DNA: TGTGCCGTCCTGAGGGTCGGGGAGCTGTTTTTT. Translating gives CAVLRVGELFF.

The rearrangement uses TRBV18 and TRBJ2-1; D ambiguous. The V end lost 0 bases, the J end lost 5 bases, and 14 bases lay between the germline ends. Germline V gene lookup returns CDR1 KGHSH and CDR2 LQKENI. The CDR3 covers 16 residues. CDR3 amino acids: CASSPPTGPINNEQFF. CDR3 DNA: TGTGCCAGCTCACCACCCACGGGCCCTATTAACAATGAGCAGTTCTTC.

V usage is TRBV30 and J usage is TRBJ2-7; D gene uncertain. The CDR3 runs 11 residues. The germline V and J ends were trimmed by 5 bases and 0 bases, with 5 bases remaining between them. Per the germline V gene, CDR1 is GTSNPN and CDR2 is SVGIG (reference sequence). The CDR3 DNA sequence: TGTGCCTGGCGGGTCTCCTACGAGCAGTACTTC. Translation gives CAWRVSYEQYF.

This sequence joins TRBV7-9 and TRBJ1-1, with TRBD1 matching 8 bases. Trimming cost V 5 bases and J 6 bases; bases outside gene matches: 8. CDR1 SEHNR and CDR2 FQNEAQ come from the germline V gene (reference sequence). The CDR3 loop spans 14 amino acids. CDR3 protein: CASSLSGGQAEAFF. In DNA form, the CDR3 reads TGTGCCAGCAGCCTTAGTGGGGGACAGGCTGAAGCTTTCTTT.

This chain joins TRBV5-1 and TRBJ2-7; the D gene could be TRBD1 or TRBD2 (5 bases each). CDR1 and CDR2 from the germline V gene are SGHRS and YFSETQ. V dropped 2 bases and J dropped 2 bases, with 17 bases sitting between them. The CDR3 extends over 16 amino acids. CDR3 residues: CASSFLGTGLTYEQYF. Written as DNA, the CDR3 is TGCGCCAGCAGCTTTTTGGGGACGGGCTTAACCTACGAGCAGTACTTC.

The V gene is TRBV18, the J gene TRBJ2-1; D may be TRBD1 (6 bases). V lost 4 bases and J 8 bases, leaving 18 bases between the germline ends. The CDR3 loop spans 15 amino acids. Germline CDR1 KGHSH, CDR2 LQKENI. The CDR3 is CASSHREMFRDEQFF. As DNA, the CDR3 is TGTGCCAGCTCACACAGGGAGATGTTTAGAGATGAGCAGTTCTTC.

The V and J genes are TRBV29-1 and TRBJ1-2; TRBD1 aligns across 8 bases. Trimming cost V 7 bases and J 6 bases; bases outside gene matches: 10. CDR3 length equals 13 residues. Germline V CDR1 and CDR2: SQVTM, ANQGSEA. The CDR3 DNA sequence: TGCAGCGCCGACTCGGACAGGGCCCATGGCTACACCTTC. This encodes CSADSDRAHGYTF.

This chain's CDR3 is CATSERQGSNQPQHF. The CDR3 region has the DNA TGTGCCACCAGTGAACGACAGGGAAGCAATCAGCCCCAGCATTTT. The genes are TRBV24-1 and TRBJ1-5; 7 bases agree with TRBD1. Losses at the gene ends were 4 bases for V and 1 base for J; bases not matched to a gene: 3. Germline V gene data show CDR1 as KGHDR and CDR2 as SFDVKD. This CDR3 comprises 15 residues.

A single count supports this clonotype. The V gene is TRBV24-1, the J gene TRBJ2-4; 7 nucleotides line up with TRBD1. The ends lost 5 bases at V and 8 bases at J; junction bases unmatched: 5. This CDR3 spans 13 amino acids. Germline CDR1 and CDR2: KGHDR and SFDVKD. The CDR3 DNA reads TGTGCCACCAGTGGAGGGGGCTTGGACATTCAGTACTTC. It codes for CATSGGGLDIQYF.